A single sample gave rise to the 6 T cell receptor beta chains below, sequenced in a study of technical replicates of blood from several donors. Data came from immunoSEQ multiplex PCR; TCRdb stores just in-frame clones and leaves some out. This repertoire shows some 80,000 clones, more than 90% found once; its top ten account for about 0.26%. The sequencing sample was made of T cells isolated from PBMCs. Receptor source: a human donor in good health.

The chain employs TRBV7-6 and TRBJ2-6, with 8 positions matching TRBD2. V shed 5 bases and J 0 bases; nucleotides not matched to a gene: 6. From germline, CDR1 is SGHVS and CDR2 FNYEAQ. The CDR3 extends over 17 amino acids. The CDR3 DNA follows: TGTGCCAGCAGCCTCGCGGGAGGTTACTCTGGGGCCAACGTCCTGACTTTC. Its translation is CASSLAGGYSGANVLTF.

The V and J genes are TRBV5-4 and TRBJ2-7; D is perhaps TRBD2 (6 bases). CDR1 and CDR2 (germline): SGHNT, YYREEE (reference sequence). The CDR3 has 13 residues. Trimming stripped 2 bases from V and 4 bases from J, with 10 bases between. The CDR3 DNA reads as TGTGCCAGCAGCTTCACTAGCAGTTACGAGCAGTACTTC. Residues: CASSFTSSYEQYF.

The rearrangement uses TRBV28 and TRBJ2-3; TRBD1 might be the D (5 bases). This CDR3 is 17 amino acids long. V lost 4 bases and J 0 bases, leaving 17 bases between the germline ends. Germline CDR1 and CDR2: MDHEN and SYDVKM. The CDR3 region has the DNA TGTGCCAGCAGTTCATACACCGTGGGGCGTAGCACAGATACGCAGTATTTT. This gives the protein CASSSYTVGRSTDTQYF.

V and J are TRBV4-1 and TRBJ2-3; 10 bases agree with TRBD2. The length of the CDR3 is 16 residues. The junction had 4 bases not matched to a gene; V was cut back by 0 bases and J by 4 bases. The germline V gene has CDR1 MGHRA and CDR2 YSYEKL. CDR3 sequence: CASSQDASGGADTQYF. The DNA for the CDR3 is TGCGCCAGCAGCCAAGACGCTAGCGGGGGCGCAGATACGCAGTATTTT.

Only a few counts were recorded for this clone. The chain carries TRBV11-1 and TRBJ1-1; D unresolved. V was cut by 4 bases and J by 8 bases, with 14 bases left in between. Germline lookup yields CDR1 SGHAT and CDR2 FQDESV (reference sequence). This CDR3 is 13 amino acids long. CDR3 sequence (DNA): TGTGCCAGCAGCTCAGAGCCAAGACAAGAAGCTTTCTTT. Amino acid sequence: CASSSEPRQEAFF.

CDR3 sequence (DNA): TGTGCCATCCAACAGGGGGGAACTGAAGCTTTCTTT. This encodes CAIQQGGTEAFF. This chain uses TRBV10-3 with TRBJ1-1; 8 nucleotides align to TRBD1. V shed 8 bases, J shed 5 bases, and the junction held 4 bases outside the gene matches. Germline-derived CDR1 and CDR2 are ENHRY and SYGVKD. This CDR3 is built from 12 residues.